One sample yielded the 26 T cell receptor beta chains listed below, sequenced in a study of blood T cell repertoires in COVID-19. The data were produced by immunoSEQ multiplex PCR, yet TCRdb's version contains in-frame clones alone and is incomplete. In the table there are over 200,000 clones, around 90% of which are singletons. Sequencing was done on a sample of peripheral blood. The receptor set was obtained from a young man with COVID-19, enrolled during active disease.

The V call is TRBV19, the J call TRBJ1-1; 7 bases agree with TRBD1. The CDR3 totals 12 residues. From germline, CDR1 is LNHDA and CDR2 SQIVND (reference sequence). Unmatched junction bases numbered 6, after V lost 8 bases and J lost 6 bases. Here the CDR3 reads CASLGQAAEAFF. CDR3 sequence (DNA): TGTGCCAGTCTTGGACAGGCAGCTGAAGCTTTCTTT.

This sequence joins TRBV6-1 and TRBJ1-2, with D possibly TRBD1 on 5 matching bases. The length of the CDR3 is 15 residues. In germline, CDR1 is MNHNS, CDR2 SASEGT. The ends were cut back, 2 bases at V and 6 bases at J, with 16 bases in the middle. The CDR3 loop reads CASSENFGQKNGYTF. The DNA of the CDR3 is TGTGCCAGCAGTGAAAACTTTGGACAAAAGAATGGCTACACCTTC.

CDR3 bases: TGCGCCAGCAGCCACCGACTAGCGGGGGGCTCAGATACGCAGTATTTT. Its protein is CASSHRLAGGSDTQYF. The chain employs TRBV4-3 and TRBJ2-3, with 13 positions matching TRBD2. The CDR3 totals 16 residues. Per the germline V gene, CDR1 is LGHNA and CDR2 is YSLEER. With 3 bases clipped from V and 4 bases from J, the junction kept 4 bases outside the gene matches.

V is TRBV28 and J is TRBJ2-7; possible D gene TRBD1, 5 bases. From germline, CDR1 is MDHEN and CDR2 SYDVKM. This CDR3 contains 15 residues. The V end lost 3 bases, the J end lost 2 bases, and 14 bases lay between the germline ends. Written as DNA, the CDR3 is TGTGCCAGCAGTTTTGAAGTACAGGCGGCCTACGAGCAGTACTTC. Its protein is CASSFEVQAAYEQYF.

V gene TRBV10-2 combines with J gene TRBJ1-5, with D possibly matching TRBD1 (5 bases). This CDR3 spans 13 amino acids. Germline-derived CDR1 and CDR2 are WSHSY and SAAADI. Trimming removed 6 bases at V and 4 bases at J, with 10 bases between. This chain's CDR3 is CASRGGGNQPQHF. DNA for the CDR3: TGCGCCAGCAGGGGGGGAGGGAATCAGCCCCAGCATTTT.

The chain carries TRBV28 and TRBJ1-5; D may be TRBD1 (6 bases). Germline CDR1 and CDR2: MDHEN and SYDVKM. Between the trimmed V and J ends, which lost 5 bases and 3 bases, there was a span of 14 bases. The CDR3 extends over 15 amino acids. This chain's CDR3 is CASSTPGQFNQPQHF. CDR3 nucleotide sequence: TGTGCCAGCAGTACACCAGGACAGTTCAATCAGCCCCAGCATTTT.

The J gene is TRBJ2-7, the V gene TRBV3-1 (or the pseudogene TRBV3-2); the D is unclear. This CDR3 comprises 13 residues. Germline CDR1 reads LGHDT; CDR2 reads YNNKEL (reference sequence). The V end lost 6 bases, the J end lost 2 bases, and 11 bases lay between the germline ends. Here the CDR3 reads CASSQRSPYEQYF. The CDR3 nucleotides are TGTGCCAGCAGTCAACGGAGTCCCTACGAGCAGTACTTC.

V usage is TRBV12-3 or TRBV12-4 and J usage is TRBJ2-7; D may be TRBD2 (5 bases). The CDR3 is made up of 11 amino acids. Deletions cut 6 bases from V and 3 bases from J, with 6 bases between. The CDR3 DNA follows: TGTGCCAGCAGCGGGGTCTACGAGCAGTACTTC. Its translation: CASSGVYEQYF.

The chain has TRBV4-1 and TRBJ1-1; 10 nucleotides line up with TRBD1. The V segment lost 1 base and the J segment 3 bases; nucleotides outside the gene matches: 8. From germline, CDR1 is MGHRA and CDR2 YSYEKL. The CDR3 has 17 residues. In DNA form, the CDR3 reads TGCGCCAGCAGCCAAGCCTGGGACAGGGGAGTGGACACTGAAGCTTTCTTT. It is translated as CASSQAWDRGVDTEAFF.

The chain employs TRBV6-4 and TRBJ2-1, with D perhaps matching TRBD1 (6 bases). The germline CDR1 and CDR2 sequences are MRHNA and SNTAGT. The CDR3 consists of 17 residues. Trimming removed 6 bases at V and 1 base at J, with 19 bases between. This chain's CDR3 is CASRLNRDQESYNEQFF. CDR3 in DNA: TGTGCCAGCAGGTTAAACAGGGATCAAGAATCCTACAATGAGCAGTTCTTC.

V gene TRBV2 combines with J gene TRBJ2-7; 10 nucleotides line up with TRBD1. This CDR3 contains 19 residues. Germline CDR1 SNHLY, CDR2 FYNNEI. V lost 5 bases and J lost 1; bases outside the gene matches: 17. CDR3 coding DNA: TGTGCCAGCAGTTCGTGGGGGGACAGGGGCCCATCTTTTTCCTACGAGCAGTACTTC. It encodes CASSSWGDRGPSFSYEQYF. The full variable domain, rest sourced from reference TRBV2 and TRBJ2-7, is EPEVTQTPSHQVTQMGQEVILRCVPISNHLYFYWYRQILGQKVEFLVSFYNNEISEKSEIFDDQFSVERPDGSNFTLKIRSTKLEDSAMYFCASSSWGDRGPSFSYEQYFGPGTRLTVT.

V gene TRBV7-9 combines with J gene TRBJ1-4; 7 nucleotides line up with TRBD1. This CDR3 is built from 15 residues. With V trimmed by 6 bases and J by 4 bases, 8 bases remained unmatched. CDR1 and CDR2 from the germline V gene are SEHNR and FQNEAQ (reference sequence). In DNA, the CDR3 is TGTGCCAGCAGTTCCGGGACAGCAGATAATGAAAAACTGTTTTTT. Its protein is CASSSGTADNEKLFF.

The chain uses TRBV7-9 and TRBJ1-1; D is perhaps TRBD1 (5 bases). The germline V gene has CDR1 SEHNR and CDR2 FQNEAQ (reference sequence). V dropped 3 bases and J dropped 5 bases, with 10 bases sitting between them. There are 13 residues in the CDR3. CDR3 bases: TGTGCCAGCAGCTTTCGGGGGGGAACTGAAGCTTTCTTT. Residues: CASSFRGGTEAFF.

The J gene is TRBJ2-2, the V gene TRBV5-1; 11 bases match TRBD1. The CDR3 totals 16 residues. Germline loops: CDR1 SGHRS, CDR2 YFSETQ. J was trimmed by 6 bases and V by 4 bases; bases with no gene match: 8. The CDR3 DNA follows: TGCGCCAGCAGCCCCCCGGACAGGGGGCAAGCCGGGGAGCTGTTTTTT. Amino acid sequence: CASSPPDRGQAGELFF.

The V gene is TRBV7-3, the J gene TRBJ2-1, with 7 nucleotides matching TRBD1. Trimming took 4 bases from V and 7 from J; bases not matched to a gene: 4. Germline V lookup: CDR1 SGHTA, CDR2 FQGTGA. The CDR3 has 13 amino acids. The CDR3 region has the DNA TGTGCCAGCAGCTACTCACAGGGGAATGAGCAGTTCTTC. It encodes CASSYSQGNEQFF.

In the case of this clone: A read error may account for a junction end that differs from germline. The chain joins TRBV4-1 to TRBJ2-5, with 10 bases lining up with TRBD1. The CDR3 sequence is 13 residues long. Germline CDR1 is MGHRA and CDR2 is YSYEKL. The CDR3 spells CASSQDTGTGDDF. CDR3 DNA sequence: TGCGCCAGCAGCCAAGACACCGGGACAGGGGACGACTTC.

This chain joins TRBV21-1 and TRBJ2-7; the DNA was not used to check the table's D call, TRBD2. TRBV21-1 is tagged as a pseudogene. The CDR3 is 15 residues long. CDR3 DNA sequence: TGTGCCAGCAGCCCCCGTGGGGGGTTCTCCTACGAGCAGTACTTC. It encodes CASSPRGGFSYEQYF.

The chain combines TRBV7-2 with TRBJ1-4, with 8 bases that match TRBD1. This CDR3 has 17 residues. CDR1 and CDR2 from the germline V gene are SGHTA and FQGNSA. Germline trimming cut 5 bases from V and 7 bases from J; bases unmatched to any gene: 15. The chain's CDR3 is CASSPTGPGGAVEKLFF. Written as DNA, the CDR3 is TGTGCCAGCAGCCCTACGGGCCCAGGGGGCGCGGTTGAAAAACTGTTTTTT.

The chain couples TRBV9 to TRBJ2-2, with 8 bases fitting TRBD1. The germline V gene encodes CDR1 SGDLS and CDR2 YYNGEE. After removal of 2 bases from V and 6 bases from J, the junction contained 9 bases not matched to a gene. This CDR3 is built from 16 residues. CDR3 DNA sequence: TGTGCCAGCAGCGTGGGGCAGACAGGGGACTCCGGGGAGCTGTTTTTT. It encodes CASSVGQTGDSGELFF.

The chain uses TRBV2 and TRBJ1-5; TRBD1 matches 7 bases. Germline loops: CDR1 SNHLY, CDR2 FYNNEI. V was pared by 4 bases and J by 8 bases, with 2 bases of the junction left unmatched. This CDR3 region has 12 residues. The CDR3 region is CASSVQGKPQHF. The CDR3 DNA reads as TGTGCCAGCAGTGTACAGGGGAAGCCCCAGCATTTT.

The rearrangement links TRBV15 to TRBJ2-1; 8 bases fit TRBD2. This CDR3 is built from 17 residues. The germline CDR1 and CDR2 sequences are LNHNV and YYDKDF (reference sequence). With 0 bases clipped from V and 6 bases from J, the junction kept 10 bases outside the gene matches. CDR3 sequence (DNA): TGTGCCACCAGCAGAGATATGGATAGCGGGATTTTCAATGAGCAGTTCTTC. Translating gives CATSRDMDSGIFNEQFF.

The chain combines TRBV5-1 with TRBJ2-7; D perhaps matches TRBD1 (6 bases). CDR3 size: 14 residues. CDR1 and CDR2 from the germline V gene are SGHRS and YFSETQ. The ends were cut back, 0 bases at V and 1 base at J, with 8 bases in the middle. This CDR3 is CASSLAGTSYEQYF. CDR3 DNA sequence: TGCGCCAGCAGCTTGGCGGGGACATCCTACGAGCAGTACTTC.

V usage is TRBV27 and J usage is TRBJ2-3, with TRBD2 identical over 13 bases. The CDR3 is 17 amino acids. CDR1 is MNHEY and CDR2 is SMNVEV in the germline V gene (reference sequence). Trimming at V came to 5 bases and at J to 6 bases, leaving 11 bases not matched to a gene. The CDR3 nucleotides are TGTGCCAGCAGTGCGCCACTAGCGGGAGGGGCCGCCGATACGCAGTATTTT. It specifies CASSAPLAGGAADTQYF.

CDR3 DNA sequence: TGTGCCAGCAGCTTAGATCGGGACAGGGGCTCGAACACTGAAGCTTTCTTT. Its protein product is CASSLDRDRGSNTEAFF. This chain joins TRBV11-3 and TRBJ1-1; TRBD1 aligns across 10 bases. There are 17 residues in the CDR3. J lost 1 base, V lost 0 bases, and 5 bases had no gene match. Looked up from germline, CDR1 is SGHNT and CDR2 is YENEEA.

This chain connects TRBV19 to TRBJ1-3, with a possible D match to TRBD1 (6 bases). The CDR3 totals 15 residues. V was pared by 6 bases and J by 0 bases, with 12 bases between. Looked up from germline, CDR1 is LNHDA and CDR2 is SQIVND (reference sequence). The CDR3 DNA sequence: TGTGCCAGTAGCAGGGGCCTCTACTCTGGAAACACCATATATTTT. It translates to CASSRGLYSGNTIYF.

The chain carries TRBV7-6 and TRBJ2-2; D gene unclear. Looked up from germline, CDR1 is SGHVS and CDR2 is FNYEAQ. This CDR3 region has 12 residues. V shed 10 bases and J shed 6 bases, with 12 bases lying between them. CDR3 bases: TGTGCCACCCCTCTGAAGCCCGGGGAGCTGTTTTTT. The encoded protein is CATPLKPGELFF.